The clone carrying this TCR beta chain appeared a single time. The data originate from a study of T cell responses to AZD1222 COVID-19 vaccine. CDR3 size: 14 residues. Germline CDR1 is SGHTA and CDR2 is FQGTGA. Trimming shortened V by 5 bases and J by 4 bases, and 14 bases separated the two germline ends. Sequenced by immunoSEQ multiplex PCR; TCRdb stores in-frame clones only, minus some. Of about 140,000 clones listed, approximately 95% were seen once; the top ten hold around 0.9%. The receptor was isolated from an adult in good health. V and J are TRBV7-3 and TRBJ1-2; TRBD1 is a possible D gene (5 bases). The specimen comprised peripheral blood, sampled on day 0 of MenACWY control vaccination. In nucleotides, the CDR3 is TGTGCCAGCAGCCCGGACCGGGGCCTCTATGGCTACACCTTC. As protein: CASSPDRGLYGYTF.